This entry features one T cell receptor beta chain sequence. Its antigen remains unknown. With 60 Vbeta and 13 Jbeta primers, the PCR was carried out. Produced via immunoSEQ multiplex PCR; TCRdb's table is partial and in-frame only. The profile covers 150,000 or so clones, with about 80% appearing a single time and approximately 1% taken by the ten largest. The entry originates in a study of cytomegalovirus exposure and HLA in healthy donors. General study points: As a later analysis revealed, most CMV-associated TCR beta chains appeared HLA-restricted. What a later analysis showed was that several of the most significant clusters appeared linked to common viral pathogens.

CDR1 MNHEY and CDR2 SVGAGI come from the germline V gene. V trimming: 2 bases; J trimming: 5 bases; junction bases outside the gene matches: 3. The CDR3 sequence is 15 residues long. Sequenced sample: PBMCs. This clonotype was obtained from a woman in her forties in good health and CMV-seronegative. The chain carries TRBV6-5 and TRBJ2-2; 9 bases map to TRBD2. The CDR3 nucleotides read TGTGCCAGCAGTTACGGCGGGAGGGCAACCGGGGAGCTGTTTTTT. This translates into CASSYGGRATGELFF.